The 6 T cell receptor beta chains below were found in one sample sequenced in a study of cytomegalovirus exposure and HLA in healthy donors. A multiplex PCR was run with 60 Vbeta primers and 13 Jbeta primers. Repertoires were generated with immunoSEQ multiplex PCR, while TCRdb's copy carries only in-frame clones and drops some. Of about 190,000 clones listed, around four fifths are singletons. The material sequenced was PBMCs. The origin of the receptors is a boy younger than 10 in good health and CMV-seronegative.

The chain links TRBV2 to TRBJ2-4; 7 nucleotides agree with TRBD2. The CDR3 consists of 12 residues. CDR1 SNHLY and CDR2 FYNNEI come from the germline V gene. V lost 6 bases, J lost 7 bases, and 3 bases stayed unmatched. CDR3 sequence reads: CASRTSSNIQYF. DNA of the CDR3: TGTGCCAGCAGGACTAGCTCGAACATTCAGTACTTC. Full variable domain (remainder filled in from reference TRBV2 and TRBJ2-4): EPEVTQTPSHQVTQMGQEVILRCVPISNHLYFYWYRQILGQKVEFLVSFYNNEISEKSEIFDDQFSVERPDGSNFTLKIRSTKLEDSAMYFCASRTSSNIQYFGAGTRLSVL.

V is TRBV9 and J is TRBJ1-3; D gene ambiguous. V lost 3 bases and J 1 base, leaving 8 bases between the germline ends. CDR1 and CDR2 from the germline V gene are SGDLS and YYNGEE. This CDR3 has 14 residues. The CDR3 loop reads CASSGSLSGNTIYF. The CDR3 bases are TGTGCCAGCAGCGGGTCCCTATCTGGAAACACCATATATTTT.

The V gene is TRBV7-2, the J gene TRBJ1-5, with 9 nucleotides matching TRBD1. Germline assignment: CDR1 SGHTA and CDR2 FQGNSA. This CDR3 is built from 15 residues. With 3 bases clipped from V and 6 bases from J, the junction kept 6 bases outside the gene matches. Written as DNA, the CDR3 is TGTGCCAGCAGCTTCGGGACAGGGTGGCTTCAGCCCCAGCATTTT. This encodes CASSFGTGWLQPQHF.

The chain uses TRBV5-3 and TRBJ1-5; D is perhaps TRBD1 (5 bases). TRBV5-3 is flagged as an ORF with uncertain function. The CDR3 contains 17 residues. V was clipped by 10 bases and J by 7 bases, with 30 bases between them. The CDR3 DNA sequence: TGTGCCCAGAAGGGGCTATCGACTGTACAAGCTCCCCAGCCCCAGCATTTT. This translates into CAQKGLSTVQAPQPQHF.

The gene calls are TRBV5-1 and TRBJ2-5; a weak D match, TRBD1 (5 bases). The CDR3 length is 14 residues. Per the germline V gene, CDR1 is SGHRS and CDR2 is YFSETQ. With 4 bases removed from V and 4 bases from J, the gap between germline ends came to 14 bases. Written as DNA, the CDR3 is TGCGCCAGCAGCGTAGAAAGAAGGGGAGAGACCCAGTACTTC. This gives the protein CASSVERRGETQYF.

The chain recombines TRBV6-1 with TRBJ2-7, with unresolved D. The CDR3 runs to 13 residues. CDR1 is MNHNS, CDR2 SASEGT, per germline. V was trimmed by 6 bases and J by 3 bases, leaving 12 bases between them. The CDR3 coding sequence is TGTGCCAGCAGCCTAGTACTACTCTACGAGCAGTACGTC. Encoded protein: CASSLVLLYEQYV.